This TCR beta chain came from a study of T cells expressing NK-cell markers. With the 5' RACE reads reprocessed, TCRdb shows one record per CDR3 protein and no DNA. Its table lists roughly 3,200 distinct CDR3 sequences. The CDR3 sequence is 14 residues long. CDR1 is LGHNA and CDR2 is YNFKEQ in the germline V gene. By frequency, this clonotype is medium-sized. Material for sequencing was blood T cells: a sorted CD56 or NKG2C T cell subset, CD4+ or CD8+ T cells, or bulk PBMC T cells (not recorded which). The genes are TRBV4-2 and TRBJ2-5; TCRdb indicates TRBD2, and absent DNA this call remains unverified. This TCR derives from a woman between 18 and 30 years old in good health. CDR3 amino acids: CASSQGLDLETQYF.